This TCR beta chain was observed in a study of T cell repertoires in cytomegalovirus infection. Study results and limitations: It was HLA-C-restricted CMV-specific TCR beta clonotypes that dominated the response ex vivo.

About this clonotype: Its antigen is as yet unknown.

TCRdb re-analysed the reads in MiXCR, keeping a single row per CDR3 protein. The sample shows 340,000 or so distinct CDR3 sequences, roughly 25% of them seen only once. The V gene lost 2 bases and the J gene lost 2 bases, with 10 bases spanning the gap. The CDR3 spans 14 residues. Germline lookup yields CDR1 LNHNV and CDR2 YYDKDF (reference sequence). This chain uses TRBV15 with TRBJ2-7; D could derive from TRBD1 or TRBD2 (5 bases each). The source is a human donor in good health (CMV status not recorded). Some clones in this sample may be carry-over from other donors' samples. Sequenced here: cultured PBMCs, sampled from culture after CMV antigen stimulation. The DNA of the CDR3 is TGTGCCACCAGCAGAAGGACGGGACCCTACGAGCAGTACGTC. Translated: CATSRRTGPYEQYV.